This entry describes one TCR beta chain. The target of this receptor is not known. Base qualities are not provided; no much larger clone lies one nucleotide away. The sample comes from a study of radiation and T cells in renal cell carcinoma (dated by TCRdb to 2019 to 2021). A note on the overall study: Samples were obtained from a clinical trial, in which 15 Gy stereotactic body radiation therapy was delivered to primary renal cell carcinomas and nephrectomy was performed 4 weeks later. In total, roughly 52 samples, comprising around 25 tumors and about 27 peripheral blood samples, were subjected to TCR beta sequencing. Across all 55 or so samples, 4,016,671 unique CDR3 nucleotide sequences encoding over 2.5 million unique CDR3 amino acid sequences were identified. Broad study findings and their caveats: In blood, the top tumor clonotypes increased between baseline and 2 weeks post-radiation and then shrank by 4 weeks, which suggests that tumor-resident clones expanded only transiently. Because pretreatment tumor biopsies were not available, the study could not determine whether clonotypes were already present within the tumor at baseline. Blood repertoire dynamics were not followed beyond 4 weeks after treatment. With a single-armed trial design, the study had no way to address how radiation dose or scheduling affects the TCR repertoire.

CDR3 length: 17 amino acids, cysteine to phenylalanine. Only CDR3 DNA is held: 51 bases, read in frame from base 1. CDR1 is given as SQVTM and CDR2 as ANQGSEA, both from the germline V gene. At the junction V is shortened by 4 bases and J by 0 bases; bases outside the gene matches: 7. The time point label, read with the paper, signifies: baseline pretreatment blood. Taken with the paper, the label for treatment or condition translates to: 15 Gy SBRT to primary tumor, nephrectomy 4 weeks later. Serial peripheral blood from radiation-treated patients was sampled at baseline, 2 weeks and 4 weeks after SBRT to track tumor-enriched clonotypes. Every patient had renal cell carcinoma of clear cell pathology. Genomic DNA for TCR sequencing was prepared using the QIAamp DNA Blood Mini Kit (Qiagen). The analyses included only samples that passed all quality control checks. Following the manufacturer's recommendations, the immunoSEQ kit was used to generate TCR beta libraries from genomic DNA. For library preparation, a first multiplex PCR was performed with proprietary primers, followed by a second PCR in which unique barcodes were added, and bead cleanups were performed after each round. A kit-provided positive control reaction and a negative control reaction were included in every sample batch. The final libraries underwent checking on an Agilent 4200 TapeStation D1000 ScreenTape, volumetric pooling, and quantification by qPCR. An Illumina NextSeq500 fitted with a MidOutput 150-cycle cartridge performed the sequencing, running 156 Read1 cycles and 15 Index1 cycles with the kit's custom primers. The pooled library was loaded at around 1.1 pM with approximately 20% PhiX control spiked in. As for the original processing: Vendor-processed data were analyzed in R, with a clonotype defined as all T cells sharing the same CDR3 nucleotide sequence. In the clone abundance analyses, frequencies were normalized to the 10,000 most abundant clones in each sample. Public T cell clones, which averaged fewer than five per sample, were excluded before analysis. A difference in abundance of at least 32-fold between compartments was used to define tumor-enriched and baseline blood-enriched clonotypes. A beta-binomial differential abundance model was used to identify clonotypes that expanded or contracted between blood time points. Tumor-blood repertoire similarity was measured with the Baroni-Urbani and Buser coefficient, and group comparisons used two-tailed Wilcoxon tests in R. TCRdb's version of the immuneACCESS table is confined to in-frame rearrangements and falls short of the full clone set. An unresolved V gene accounts for under half of the shortfall where checked; the remainder is of unknown origin. From that table come the V and J calls and clone size; the DNA was used to work out D and trimming. The sample data list some 120,000 clones, and roughly 85% of these were observed just once. The ten largest clonotypes hold about 2.9% of the sample.

The sample here was blood, taken from a patient whose treatment included radiotherapy and nephrectomy. The rearranged chain carries TRBV29-1 and TRBJ2-6, with 9 bases aligning to TRBD1. The clonotype comes from an older woman with renal cell carcinoma. The CDR3 region: CSVAGTGTPSGANVLTF. The sequenced DNA is TGCAGCGTTGCTGGGACAGGGACGCCCTCTGGGGCCAACGTCCTGACTTTC.